This T cell receptor beta chain was retrieved from a study of CD8+ T cells in alopecia areata. The CDR3 sequence is 15 residues long. Germline V gene data show CDR1 as SNHLY and CDR2 as FYNNEI. V lost 6 bases and J lost 3; bases outside the gene matches: 5. Extracted RNA was reverse transcribed, and the resulting cDNA served as sequencing template. TCRdb's table, derived via immunoSEQ multiplex PCR, lists solely in-frame clones and lacks some. The sample consists of under 75,000 clones, approximately 46% of them appearing once. This specimen was CD8+ T cells sorted from blood, taken at week 0. The source is a human donor with alopecia areata. J is TRBJ2-6 and V is TRBV2; TRBD1 matches at 7 bases. Here the CDR3 reads CASRGTGDGANVLTF. The DNA of the CDR3 is TGTGCCAGCAGGGGAACAGGGGATGGGGCCAACGTCCTGACTTTC.